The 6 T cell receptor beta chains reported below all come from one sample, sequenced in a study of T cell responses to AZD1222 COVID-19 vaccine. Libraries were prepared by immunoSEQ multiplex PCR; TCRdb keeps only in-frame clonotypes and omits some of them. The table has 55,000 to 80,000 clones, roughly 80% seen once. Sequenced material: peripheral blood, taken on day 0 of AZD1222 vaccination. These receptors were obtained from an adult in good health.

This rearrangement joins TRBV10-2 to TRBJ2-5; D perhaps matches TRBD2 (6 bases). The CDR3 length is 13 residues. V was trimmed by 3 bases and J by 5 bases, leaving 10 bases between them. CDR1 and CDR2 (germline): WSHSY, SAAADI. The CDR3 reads CASSEGRRETQYF. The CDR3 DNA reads TGCGCCAGCAGTGAAGGGAGGCGCGAGACCCAGTACTTC.

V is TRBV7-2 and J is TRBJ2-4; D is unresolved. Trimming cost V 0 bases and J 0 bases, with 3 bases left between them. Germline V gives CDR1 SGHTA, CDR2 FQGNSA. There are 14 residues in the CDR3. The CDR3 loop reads CASSLARAKNIQYF. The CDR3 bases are TGTGCCAGCAGCTTAGCTAGAGCCAAAAACATTCAGTACTTC.

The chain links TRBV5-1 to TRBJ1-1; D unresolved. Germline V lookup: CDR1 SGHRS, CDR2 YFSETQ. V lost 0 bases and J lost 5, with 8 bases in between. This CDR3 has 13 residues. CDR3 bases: TGCGCCAGCAGCTTGGTTCGGCAAACTGAAGCTTTCTTT. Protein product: CASSLVRQTEAFF.

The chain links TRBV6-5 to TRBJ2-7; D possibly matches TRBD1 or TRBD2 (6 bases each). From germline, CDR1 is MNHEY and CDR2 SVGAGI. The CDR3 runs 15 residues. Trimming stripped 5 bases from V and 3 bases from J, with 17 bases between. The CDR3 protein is CASSNPQGGSYEQYF. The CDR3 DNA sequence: TGTGCCAGCAGTAACCCACAGGGAGGTAGCTACGAGCAGTACTTC.

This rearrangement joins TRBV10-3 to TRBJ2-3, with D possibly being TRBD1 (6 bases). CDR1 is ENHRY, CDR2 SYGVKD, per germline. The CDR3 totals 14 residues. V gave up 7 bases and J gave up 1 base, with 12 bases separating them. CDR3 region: CAINPGARTDTQYF. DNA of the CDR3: TGTGCCATCAACCCAGGGGCTCGCACAGATACGCAGTATTTT.

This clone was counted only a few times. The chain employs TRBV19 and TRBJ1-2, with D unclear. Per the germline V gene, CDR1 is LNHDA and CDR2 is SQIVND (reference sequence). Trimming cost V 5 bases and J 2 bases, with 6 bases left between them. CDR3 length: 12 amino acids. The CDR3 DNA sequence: TGTGCCAGTAGTCAGGACAACTATGGCTACACCTTC. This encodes CASSQDNYGYTF.